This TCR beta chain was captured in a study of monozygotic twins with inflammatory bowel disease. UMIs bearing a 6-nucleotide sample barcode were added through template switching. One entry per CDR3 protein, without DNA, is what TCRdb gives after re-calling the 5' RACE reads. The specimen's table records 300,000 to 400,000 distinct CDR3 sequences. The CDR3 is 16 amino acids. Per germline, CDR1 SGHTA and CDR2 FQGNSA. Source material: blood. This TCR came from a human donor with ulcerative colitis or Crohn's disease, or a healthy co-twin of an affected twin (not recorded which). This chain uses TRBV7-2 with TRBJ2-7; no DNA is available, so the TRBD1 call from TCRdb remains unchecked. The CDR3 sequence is CASSLAYRGVDYEQYF. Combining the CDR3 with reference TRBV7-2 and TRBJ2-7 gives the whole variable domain GAGVSQSPSNKVTEKGKDVELRCDPISGHTALYWYRQSLGQGLEFLIYFQGNSAPDKSGLPSDRFSAERTGGSVSTLTIQRTQQEDSAVYLCASSLAYRGVDYEQYFGPGTRLTVT.